Described below is a single T cell receptor beta chain sequence and its context. Its antigen is as yet unknown. The source of the sample is a study of identical twins. Study-wide results and limits: Models underestimated how often monozygotic twins shared out-of-frame TCR alpha. A partial confounding effect on zero-insertion analyses could come from invariant MAIT and iNKT cells. Whereas memory repertoires showed no such difference, abundant cord blood beta clonotypes carried fewer insertions.

V was cut by 2 bases and J by 8 bases, with 10 bases left in between. The CDR3 extends over 13 amino acids. Germline V gene sequence: CDR1 SGHNT, CDR2 YENEEA. TCRdb recomputed calls from the 5' RACE reads with MiXCR, one row per CDR3 protein. The sample lists about 900,000 distinct CDR3 sequences, roughly 12% seen once, with around 1.6% in the top ten. This sample also belongs to another study, concerning yellow fever vaccine responses in identical twins.

This clonotype was sampled from a woman aged 18-35 years in good health. The chain couples TRBV11-3 to TRBJ2-1; a weak D match, TRBD1 (5 bases). The specimen sequenced was PBMCs. CDR3 sequence: CASSLPIRDEQFF. The DNA for the CDR3 is TGTGCCAGCAGCTTACCTATCAGGGATGAGCAGTTCTTC. The full variable domain, with the rest looked up from reference TRBV11-3 and TRBJ2-1, is EAGVVQSPRYKIIEKKQPVAFWCNPISGHNTLYWYLQNLGQGPELLIRYENEEAVDDSQLPKDRFSAERLKGVDSTLKIQPAELGDSAVYLCASSLPIRDEQFFGPGTRLTVL.